Sequencing of this T cell receptor (beta chain) was carried out in a study of blood T cell repertoires in COVID-19. Study as a whole: Acute and convalescent COVID-19 samples came from the United States, Italy and Spain.

In the study's own analysis: It was from reference gene primer amplification that nucleated cell counts were estimated. Assay used: immunoSEQ multiplex PCR; TCRdb lists only in-frame clones, some missing. V and J calls and clone size are given by that table; D and trimming were obtained from the DNA. The repertoire has under 150,000 clones, around 81% of them found once; the top ten carry approximately 10%. Deletions cut 6 bases from V and 3 bases from J, with 14 bases between. Germline V lookup: CDR1 MDHEN, CDR2 SYDVKM. The CDR3 covers 14 residues. J is TRBJ1-2 and V is TRBV28, with D possibly matching TRBD1 (6 bases). The origin of this receptor is a human donor in a cohort sampled during active COVID-19. Specimen: peripheral blood. CDR3 bases: TGTGCCAGCAGATCACAGGGATATGACTATGGCTACACCTTC. Its translation: CASRSQGYDYGYTF.